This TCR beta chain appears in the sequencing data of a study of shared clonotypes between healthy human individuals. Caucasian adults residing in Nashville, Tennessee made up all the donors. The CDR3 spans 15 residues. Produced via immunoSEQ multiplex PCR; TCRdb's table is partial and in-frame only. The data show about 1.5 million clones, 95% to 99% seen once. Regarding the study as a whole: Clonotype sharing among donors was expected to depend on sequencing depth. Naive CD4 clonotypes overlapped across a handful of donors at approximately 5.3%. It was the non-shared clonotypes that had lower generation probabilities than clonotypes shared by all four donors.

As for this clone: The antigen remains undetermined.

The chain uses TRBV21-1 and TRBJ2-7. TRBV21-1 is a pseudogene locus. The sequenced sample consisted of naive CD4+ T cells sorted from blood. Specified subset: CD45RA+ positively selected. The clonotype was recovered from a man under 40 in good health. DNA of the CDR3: TGTGCCAGCAGCAAAGTCTTGGCGCCGAACTACGAGCAGTACTTC. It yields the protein CASSKVLAPNYEQYF.